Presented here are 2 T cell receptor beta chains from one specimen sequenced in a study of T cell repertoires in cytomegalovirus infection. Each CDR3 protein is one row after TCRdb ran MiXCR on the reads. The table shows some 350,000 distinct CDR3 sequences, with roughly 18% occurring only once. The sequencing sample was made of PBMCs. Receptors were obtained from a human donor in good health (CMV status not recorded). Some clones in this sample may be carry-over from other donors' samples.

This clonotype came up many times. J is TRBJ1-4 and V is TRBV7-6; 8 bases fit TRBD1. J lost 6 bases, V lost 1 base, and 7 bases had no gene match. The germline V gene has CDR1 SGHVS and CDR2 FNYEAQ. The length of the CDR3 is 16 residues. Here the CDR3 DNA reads TGTGCCAGCAGCTTAGACGGGACAGGATTCGATGAAAAACTGTTTTTT. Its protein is CASSLDGTGFDEKLFF. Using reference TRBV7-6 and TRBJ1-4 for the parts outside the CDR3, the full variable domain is GAGVSQSPRYKVTKRGQDVALRCDPISGHVSLYWYRQALGQGPEFLTYFNYEAQQDKSGLPNDRFSAERPEGSISTLTIQRTEQRDSAMYRCASSLDGTGFDEKLFFGSGTQLSVL.

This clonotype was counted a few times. The CDR3 loop reads CASSYSAGIHYGYTF. The CDR3 bases are TGTGCCAGCAGTTACTCGGCGGGGATTCACTATGGCTACACCTTC. V is TRBV6-5 and J is TRBJ1-2; D remains unclear. The germline V gene encodes CDR1 MNHEY and CDR2 SVGAGI. The V gene lost 0 bases and the J gene lost 3 bases, with 11 bases spanning the gap. The CDR3 totals 15 residues.